This T cell receptor (beta chain) was retrieved from a study of patients and donors after allogeneic stem cell transplantation. V was cut by 5 bases and J by 5 bases, with 10 bases left in between. CDR1 and CDR2 from the germline V gene are MDHEN and SYDVKM. The length of the CDR3 is 12 residues. MiXCR was run by TCRdb on the RT-PCR reads, yielding one entry per CDR3 protein. The data hold 87,000 or so distinct CDR3 sequences, with roughly 5.2% observed a single time. This clonotype was recorded a few times. The TCR originated in a human donor who was either an allogeneic HSCT recipient or a stem cell or donor lymphocyte infusion donor (not recorded which). It is not recorded whose cells these are; they may come from a transplant donor. Sequencing was carried out using blood, either unsorted or a sorted T cell fraction (not recorded which). V is TRBV28 and J is TRBJ2-7; weak D call: TRBD2 (6 bases). Here the CDR3 DNA reads TGTGCCAGCAGTGGAGGGCTGGACGAGCAGTACTTC. Protein sequence: CASSGGLDEQYF.